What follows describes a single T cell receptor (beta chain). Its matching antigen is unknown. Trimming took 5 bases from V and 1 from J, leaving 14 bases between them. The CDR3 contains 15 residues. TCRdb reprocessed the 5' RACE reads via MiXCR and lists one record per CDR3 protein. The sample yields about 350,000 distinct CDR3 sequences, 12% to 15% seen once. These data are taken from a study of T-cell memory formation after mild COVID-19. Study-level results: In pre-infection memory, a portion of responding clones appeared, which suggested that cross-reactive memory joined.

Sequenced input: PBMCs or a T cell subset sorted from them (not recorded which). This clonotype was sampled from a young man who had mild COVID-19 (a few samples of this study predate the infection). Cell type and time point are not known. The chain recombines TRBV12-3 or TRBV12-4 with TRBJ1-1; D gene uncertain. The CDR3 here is CASSPWVRGNTEAFF. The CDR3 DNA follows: TGTGCCAGCAGTCCCTGGGTCCGGGGGAACACTGAAGCTTTCTTT.